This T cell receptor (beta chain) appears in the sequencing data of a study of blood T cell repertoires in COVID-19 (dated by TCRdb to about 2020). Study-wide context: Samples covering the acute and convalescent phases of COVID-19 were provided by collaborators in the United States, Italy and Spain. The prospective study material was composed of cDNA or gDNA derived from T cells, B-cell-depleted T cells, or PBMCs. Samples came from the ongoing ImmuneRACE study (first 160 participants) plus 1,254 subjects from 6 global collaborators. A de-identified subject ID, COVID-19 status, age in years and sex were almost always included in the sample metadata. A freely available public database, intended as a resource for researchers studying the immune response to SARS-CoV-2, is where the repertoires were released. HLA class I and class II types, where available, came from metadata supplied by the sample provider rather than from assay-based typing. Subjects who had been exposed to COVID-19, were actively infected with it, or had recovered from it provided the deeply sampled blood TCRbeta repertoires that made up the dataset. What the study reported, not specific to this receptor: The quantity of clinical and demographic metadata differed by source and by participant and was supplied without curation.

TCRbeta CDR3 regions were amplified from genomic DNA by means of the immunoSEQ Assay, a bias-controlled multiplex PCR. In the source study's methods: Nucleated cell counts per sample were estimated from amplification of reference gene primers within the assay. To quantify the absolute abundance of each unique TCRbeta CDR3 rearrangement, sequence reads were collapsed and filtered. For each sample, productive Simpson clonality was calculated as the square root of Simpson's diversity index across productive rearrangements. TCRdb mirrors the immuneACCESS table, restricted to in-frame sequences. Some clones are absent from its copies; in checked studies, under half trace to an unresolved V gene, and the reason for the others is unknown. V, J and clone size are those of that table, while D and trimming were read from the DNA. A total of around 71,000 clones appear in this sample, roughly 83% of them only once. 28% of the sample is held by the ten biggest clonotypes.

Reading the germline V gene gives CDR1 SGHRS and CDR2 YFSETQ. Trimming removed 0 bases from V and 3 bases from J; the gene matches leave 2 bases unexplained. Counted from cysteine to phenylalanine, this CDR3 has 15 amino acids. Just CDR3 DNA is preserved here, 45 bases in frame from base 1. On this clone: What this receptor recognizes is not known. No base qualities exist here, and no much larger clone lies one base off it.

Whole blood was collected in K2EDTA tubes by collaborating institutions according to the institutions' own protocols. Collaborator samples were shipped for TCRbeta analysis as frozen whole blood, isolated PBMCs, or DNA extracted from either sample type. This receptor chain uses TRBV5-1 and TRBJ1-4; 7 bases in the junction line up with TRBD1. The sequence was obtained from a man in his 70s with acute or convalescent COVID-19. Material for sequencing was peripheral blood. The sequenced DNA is TGCGCCAGCAGCTTGGGGGACAGAGCTAATGAAAAACTGTTTTTT. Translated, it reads CASSLGDRANEKLFF.